The 2 T cell receptor beta chains listed next were all sequenced from one sample in a study of cytomegalovirus exposure and HLA in healthy donors. Measured with immunoSEQ multiplex PCR; TCRdb has only the in-frame clones, and not every one. The sample carries 150,000 to 200,000 clones, 84% recorded once. Sequenced material: PBMCs. The receptors were sampled from a woman in her thirties in good health and CMV-seropositive.

The chain combines TRBV5-1 with TRBJ1-2; D is ambiguous. Between the trimmed V and J ends, which lost 0 bases and 5 bases, there was a span of 17 bases. The CDR3 loop spans 16 amino acids. CDR1 SGHRS and CDR2 YFSETQ come from the germline V gene. CDR3 sequence reads: CASSLVSDNPSYGYTF. In nucleotides, the CDR3 is TGCGCCAGCAGCTTGGTATCAGACAATCCTTCATATGGCTACACCTTC.

The chain links TRBV19 to TRBJ2-1; TRBD1 might be the D (5 bases). V was shortened by 5 bases and J by 3 bases, with 8 bases between the two germline ends. The CDR3 contains 13 residues. The germline V gene encodes CDR1 LNHDA and CDR2 SQIVND (reference sequence). The CDR3 DNA sequence: TGTGCCAGTAGTCCCAGGGTCTACAATGAGCAGTTCTTC. Protein: CASSPRVYNEQFF.